The 25 T cell receptor beta chains given below trace back to one sample, sequenced in a study of breast tumors, draining lymph nodes, adjacent tissues. TCRdb re-called the multiplex PCR reads with MiXCR, one entry per CDR3 protein. The repertoire holds 30,000 to 40,000 distinct CDR3 sequences, 36% seen once, with about a tenth in the top ten. Sequencing was done on a sample of breast tumor tissue. The receptors were gathered from a female donor with breast cancer. Some clones in this sample may be carry-over from other donors' samples.

The V call is TRBV29-1, the J call TRBJ2-1, with 9 nucleotides matching TRBD2. CDR3 size: 15 residues. Trimming cost V 4 bases and J 0 bases; bases outside gene matches: 4. Germline CDR1 is SQVTM and CDR2 is ANQGSEA. The DNA of the CDR3 is TGCAGCGTTGCGCTAGCGGGACGCTCCTACAATGAGCAGTTCTTC. It encodes CSVALAGRSYNEQFF.

At least ten counts were recorded for this clonotype. The gene calls are TRBV12-5 and TRBJ2-5, with D unresolved. V lost 4 bases, J lost 1 base, and 1 base lay in between. The CDR3 is made up of 11 amino acids. The germline gives CDR1 LGHNT, CDR2 FRNRAP. CDR3 sequence (DNA): TGTGCTAGTGGTTCCCAAGAGACCCAGTACTTC. This encodes CASGSQETQYF.

This clonotype was counted at least ten times. V gene TRBV5-1 combines with J gene TRBJ2-1; D gene ambiguous. With 4 bases removed from V and 12 bases from J, the gap between germline ends came to 14 bases. The CDR3 loop spans 12 amino acids. Germline V lookup: CDR1 SGHRS, CDR2 YFSETQ. CDR3 sequence reads: CASSPDFPGQFF. DNA of the CDR3: TGCGCCAGCAGCCCCGACTTTCCCGGGCAGTTCTTC.

J is TRBJ2-5 and V is TRBV3-1, with D perhaps assigned TRBD1 or TRBD2 (6 bases each). There are 15 residues in the CDR3. Germline V gene data show CDR1 as LGHDT and CDR2 as YNNKEL (reference sequence). Trimming removed 4 bases at V and 9 bases at J, with 21 bases between. The CDR3 DNA sequence: TGTGCCAGCAGCCCAGCCGCCGGGGGCCGAAGGGCCCAGTACTTC. Its translation is CASSPAAGGRRAQYF.

This clonotype occurred many times. This chain joins TRBV5-1 and TRBJ2-3; D gene uncertain. CDR1 is SGHRS, CDR2 YFSETQ, per germline. This CDR3 spans 14 amino acids. V was shortened by 3 bases and J by 6 bases, with 14 bases between the two germline ends. The CDR3 is CASSWDGSQDTQYF. The CDR3 coding sequence is TGCGCCAGCAGCTGGGATGGATCTCAGGATACGCAGTATTTT.

This clonotype has at least ten counts. V and J are TRBV6-5 and TRBJ2-3, with D perhaps matching TRBD2 (5 bases). The V gene lost 11 bases and the J gene lost 5 bases, with 11 bases spanning the gap. Looked up from germline, CDR1 is MNHEY and CDR2 is SVGAGI. The CDR3 covers 11 residues. The CDR3 nucleotides are TGTGCCTCCGCGGCGGGAGATACGCAGTATTTT. Protein: CASAAGDTQYF.

This clonotype was seen repeatedly, ten times or more. The chain joins TRBV7-9 to TRBJ2-5, with 8 positions matching TRBD2. The CDR3 loop spans 15 amino acids. CDR1 and CDR2 from the germline V gene are SEHNR and FQNEAQ (reference sequence). V shed 6 bases and J 5 bases; nucleotides not matched to a gene: 11. CDR3 in amino acids: CASSLSGSKVETQYF. In DNA, the CDR3 is TGTGCCAGCAGTTTAAGCGGGAGTAAAGTTGAGACCCAGTACTTC.

The rearrangement uses TRBV7-9 and TRBJ2-5; no firm D call. V was pared by 0 bases and J by 0 bases, with 8 bases between. Germline CDR1 SEHNR, CDR2 FQNEAQ (reference sequence). The CDR3 runs to 15 residues. The CDR3 DNA sequence: TGTGCCAGCAGCTTAGCGAGAAAGTACCAAGAGACCCAGTACTTC. As protein: CASSLARKYQETQYF.

The sample holds many counts of this clonotype. The J gene is TRBJ2-5, the V gene TRBV5-1; 8 nucleotides match TRBD1. Trimming took 2 bases from V and 5 from J; bases not matched to a gene: 5. The CDR3 sequence is 14 residues long. CDR1 is SGHRS, CDR2 YFSETQ, per germline. The CDR3 DNA sequence: TGCGCCAGCAGCTTCGGACAGGGCAGGGAGACCCAGTACTTC. Protein product: CASSFGQGRETQYF.

This clonotype was counted many times. The chain carries TRBV6-1 and TRBJ2-7, with TRBD1 matching 7 bases. The V gene end was trimmed by 2 bases and the J gene end by 7 bases; junction bases not matched to a gene: 8. Germline CDR1 MNHNS, CDR2 SASEGT. The CDR3 consists of 14 residues. The CDR3 nucleotides are TGTGCCAGCAGTGAAAGGAGGACAGGCGATGAGCAGTACTTC. Its translation is CASSERRTGDEQYF.

This clonotype was picked up many times. This chain joins TRBV7-9 and TRBJ2-1; 10 bases match TRBD2. The CDR3 extends over 17 amino acids. The V gene end was trimmed by 4 bases and the J gene end by 7 bases; junction bases not matched to a gene: 13. Germline V gives CDR1 SEHNR, CDR2 FQNEAQ (reference sequence). CDR3 nucleotide sequence: TGTGCCAGCAGCTCAATAGCGGGAGGCGTGACCGTGAATGAGCAGTTCTTC. Translation gives CASSSIAGGVTVNEQFF.

This rearrangement joins TRBV12-3 or TRBV12-4 to TRBJ2-7; 8 nucleotides line up with TRBD1. The CDR3 has 16 amino acids. After removal of 4 bases from V and 2 bases from J, the junction contained 10 bases not matched to a gene. This chain's CDR3 is CASSSPPGQATYEQYF. The CDR3 nucleotides read TGTGCCAGCAGTTCCCCTCCGGGACAGGCGACCTACGAGCAGTACTTC.

At least ten counts were recorded for this clonotype. The rearrangement uses TRBV12-3 or TRBV12-4 and TRBJ2-3; 10 bases fit TRBD1. With 5 bases clipped from V and 0 bases from J, the junction kept 5 bases outside the gene matches. The CDR3 is 16 amino acids. As DNA, the CDR3 is TGTGCCAGCAGTATTGGGACAGGGGCGAGCACAGATACGCAGTATTTT. This codes for CASSIGTGASTDTQYF.

This clonotype was counted at least ten times. The rearrangement uses TRBV6-6 and TRBJ1-4; D gene unclear. CDR3 length equals 14 residues. Between the trimmed V and J ends, which lost 6 bases and 4 bases, there was a span of 12 bases. CDR1 and CDR2 (germline): MNHNY, SVGAGI (reference sequence). This CDR3 reads CASSLDGLNEKLFF. In DNA form, the CDR3 reads TGTGCCAGCAGCCTTGACGGGCTTAATGAAAAACTGTTTTTT.

This clonotype was counted many times. The V and J genes are TRBV2 and TRBJ1-4; no definite D call. Trimming cost V 5 bases and J 2 bases, with 12 bases left between them. The CDR3 sequence is 15 residues long. Germline V CDR1 and CDR2: SNHLY, FYNNEI. In DNA, the CDR3 is TGTGCCAGCAGTCTTAAGGGCGGGACTAATGAAAAACTGTTTTTT. Residues: CASSLKGGTNEKLFF.

The chain combines TRBV7-9 with TRBJ2-7, with D unclear. This CDR3 region has 13 residues. Trimming pared 1 base from V and 3 bases from J, leaving 7 bases between. Germline-derived CDR1 and CDR2 are SEHNR and FQNEAQ (reference sequence). In DNA form, the CDR3 reads TGTGCCAGCAGCTTAGGACCCGGCTACGAGCAGTACTTC. This codes for CASSLGPGYEQYF. Based on the CDR3 plus reference TRBV7-9 and TRBJ2-7, the full variable domain is DTGVSQNPRHKITKRGQNVTFRCDPISEHNRLYWYRQTLGQGPEFLTYFQNEAQLEKSRLLSDRFSAERPKGSFSTLEIQRTEQGDSAMYLCASSLGPGYEQYFGPGTRLTVT.

A few counts support this clonotype. V usage is TRBV15 and J usage is TRBJ1-1; TRBD1 matches at 8 bases. Per germline, CDR1 LNHNV and CDR2 YYDKDF (reference sequence). The CDR3 is made up of 14 amino acids. The V segment lost 3 bases and the J segment 5 bases; nucleotides outside the gene matches: 5. Written as DNA, the CDR3 is TGTGCCACCAGCAGGGGACAGGAAGGTACTGAAGCTTTCTTT. This encodes CATSRGQEGTEAFF.

In this sample, this clonotype turned up many times. CDR3 in DNA: TGTGCCAGTAGCGCGGGACTAGCCAGGAATGAGCAGTTCTTC. Amino acids: CASSAGLARNEQFF. This chain joins TRBV19 and TRBJ2-1, with 9 bases fitting TRBD2. Germline V lookup: CDR1 LNHDA, CDR2 SQIVND (reference sequence). This CDR3 is built from 14 residues. V dropped 6 bases and J dropped 7; count of bases not matched to a gene: 7.

This clonotype was picked up many times. This chain links TRBV19 with TRBJ2-2; no clear D gene. CDR1 LNHDA and CDR2 SQIVND come from the germline V gene (reference sequence). With 7 bases removed from V and 4 bases from J, the gap between germline ends came to 16 bases. The CDR3 consists of 15 residues. This chain's CDR3 is CASKSWLAATGELFF. The CDR3, as DNA: TGTGCCAGTAAATCTTGGTTGGCGGCCACCGGGGAGCTGTTTTTT.

In its sample, this clonotype was seen a few times. V gene TRBV18 combines with J gene TRBJ1-6; 7 bases fit TRBD1. Germline V gene sequence: CDR1 KGHSH, CDR2 LQKENI. Trimming removed 6 bases from V and 7 bases from J; junction bases left unmatched: 9. CDR3 length: 15 amino acids. In DNA, the CDR3 is TGTGCCAGCTCCCCCGGACGGGACAGAAATTCACCCCTCCACTTT. Protein: CASSPGRDRNSPLHF.

This clonotype was detected ten times or more. This sequence joins TRBV19 and TRBJ2-7; 8 bases agree with TRBD1. V was pared by 6 bases and J by 6 bases, with 13 bases of the junction left unmatched. In germline, CDR1 is LNHDA, CDR2 SQIVND (reference sequence). This CDR3 is built from 15 residues. The CDR3 sequence is CASRFSGGGGSEQYF. CDR3 nucleotides: TGTGCCAGTAGATTCTCAGGGGGCGGCGGATCCGAGCAGTACTTC.

Note on this clonotype: The junction and the germline gene differ at one end; a read error may be behind it. The rearrangement links TRBV5-6 to TRBJ2-7; D is uncertain. The CDR3 has 14 amino acids. Germline V gives CDR1 SGHDT, CDR2 YYEEEE. This CDR3 is CASSLALSAYEQCF. CDR3 coding DNA: TGTGCCAGCAGCTTGGCCCTATCAGCCTACGAGCAGTGCTTC.

This clonotype ranks as large (0.1 to 1%). This chain connects TRBV5-1 to TRBJ1-6, with unresolved D. V lost 0 bases and J lost 6, with 13 bases in between. Germline V gives CDR1 SGHRS, CDR2 YFSETQ. This CDR3 contains 16 residues. DNA of the CDR3: TGCGCCAGCAGCTTGGCGGGGATGAGGTCTAATTCACCCCTCCACTTT. It codes for CASSLAGMRSNSPLHF.

This clonotype occurred many times. The genes are TRBV20-1 and TRBJ2-2; D may match TRBD1 or TRBD2 (5 bases each). Trimming pared 0 bases from V and 0 bases from J, leaving 8 bases between. CDR3 length: 15 residues. Germline loops: CDR1 DFQATT, CDR2 SNEGSKA (reference sequence). The CDR3: CSARDPGPNTGELFF. CDR3 DNA sequence: TGCAGTGCTAGAGATCCGGGACCGAACACCGGGGAGCTGTTTTTT.

Concerning this clonotype: At one end the junction does not follow the germline gene, possibly because of a read error. CDR3 DNA sequence: TGCGCCGGCAGCCAAATAGGTAATGAGCAGTTCTTC. Translated, it gives CAGSQIGNEQFF. The chain couples TRBV4-1 to TRBJ2-1; D is undetermined. The CDR3 runs to 12 residues. Germline CDR1 is MGHRA and CDR2 is YSYEKL.